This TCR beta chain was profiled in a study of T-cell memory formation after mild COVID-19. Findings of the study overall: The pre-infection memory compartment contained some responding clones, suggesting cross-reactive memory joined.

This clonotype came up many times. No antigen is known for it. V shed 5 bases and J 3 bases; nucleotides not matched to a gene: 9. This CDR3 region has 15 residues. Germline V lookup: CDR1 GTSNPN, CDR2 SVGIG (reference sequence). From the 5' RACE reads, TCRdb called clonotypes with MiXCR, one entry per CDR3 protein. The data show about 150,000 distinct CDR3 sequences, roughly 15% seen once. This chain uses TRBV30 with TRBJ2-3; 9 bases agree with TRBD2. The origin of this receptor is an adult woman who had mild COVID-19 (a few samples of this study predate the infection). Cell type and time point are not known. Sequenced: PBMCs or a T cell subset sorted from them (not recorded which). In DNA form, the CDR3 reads TGTGCCTGGGATGATAGCGGGAGACGGACAGATACGCAGTATTTT. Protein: CAWDDSGRRTDTQYF.